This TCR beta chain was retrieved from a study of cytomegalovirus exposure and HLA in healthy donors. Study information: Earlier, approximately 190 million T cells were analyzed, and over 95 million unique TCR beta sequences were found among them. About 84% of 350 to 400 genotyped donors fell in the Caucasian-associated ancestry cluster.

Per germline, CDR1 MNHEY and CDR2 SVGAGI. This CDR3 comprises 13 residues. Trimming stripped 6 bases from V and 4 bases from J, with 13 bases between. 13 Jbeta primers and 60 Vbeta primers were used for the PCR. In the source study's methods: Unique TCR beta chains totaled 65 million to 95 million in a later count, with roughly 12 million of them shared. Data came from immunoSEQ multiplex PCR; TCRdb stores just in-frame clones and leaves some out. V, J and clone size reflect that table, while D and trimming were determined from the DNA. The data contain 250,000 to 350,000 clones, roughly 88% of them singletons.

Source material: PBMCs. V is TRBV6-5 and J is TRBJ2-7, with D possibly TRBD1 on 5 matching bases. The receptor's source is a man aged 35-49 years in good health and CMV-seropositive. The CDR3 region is CASRPTEMYEQYF. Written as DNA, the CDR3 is TGTGCCAGCAGACCGACAGAGATGTACGAGCAGTACTTC.